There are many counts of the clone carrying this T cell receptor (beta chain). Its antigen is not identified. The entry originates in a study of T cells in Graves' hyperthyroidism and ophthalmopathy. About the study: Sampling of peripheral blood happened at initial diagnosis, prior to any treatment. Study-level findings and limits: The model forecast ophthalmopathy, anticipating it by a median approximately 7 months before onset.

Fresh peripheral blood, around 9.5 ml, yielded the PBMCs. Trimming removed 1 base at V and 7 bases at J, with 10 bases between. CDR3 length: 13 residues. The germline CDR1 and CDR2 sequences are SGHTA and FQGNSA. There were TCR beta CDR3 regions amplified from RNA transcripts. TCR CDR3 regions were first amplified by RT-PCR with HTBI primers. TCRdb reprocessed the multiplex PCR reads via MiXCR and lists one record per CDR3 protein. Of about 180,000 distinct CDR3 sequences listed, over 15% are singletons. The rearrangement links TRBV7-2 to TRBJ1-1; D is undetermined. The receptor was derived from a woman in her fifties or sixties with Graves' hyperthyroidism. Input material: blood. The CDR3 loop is CASSLGRTSEAFF. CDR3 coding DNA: TGTGCCAGCAGCTTAGGAAGAACAAGTGAAGCTTTCTTT.